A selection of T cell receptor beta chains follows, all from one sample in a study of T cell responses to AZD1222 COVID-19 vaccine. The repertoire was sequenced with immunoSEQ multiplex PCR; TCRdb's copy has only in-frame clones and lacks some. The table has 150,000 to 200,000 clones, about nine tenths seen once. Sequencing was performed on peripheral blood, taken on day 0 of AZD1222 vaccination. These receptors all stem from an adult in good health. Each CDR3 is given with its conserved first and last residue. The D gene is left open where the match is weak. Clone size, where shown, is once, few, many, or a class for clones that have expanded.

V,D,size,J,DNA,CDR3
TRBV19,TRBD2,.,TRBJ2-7,TGTGCCAGTAGTACCCGGACTAGCGGCTCCTACGAGCAGTACTTC,CASSTRTSGSYEQYF
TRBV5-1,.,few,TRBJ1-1,TGCGCCAGCAGTCAGAGACAGGCGGGGTATGAAGCTTTCTTT,CASSQRQAGYEAFF
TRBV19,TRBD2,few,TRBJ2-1,TGTGCCAGTAGTATAGAAGGAGGGGACGGGAGGGCCTACCGAGAGCAGTTCTTC,CASSIEGGDGRAYREQFF
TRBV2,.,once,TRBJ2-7,TGTGCCAGCAAAGGGGACCTCTCCTACGAGCAGTACTTC,CASKGDLSYEQYF
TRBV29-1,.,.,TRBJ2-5,TGCAGCGTTGGCTGGGGGGACCTAGCCGAAGAGACCCAGTACTTC,CSVGWGDLAEETQYF
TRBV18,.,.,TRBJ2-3,TGTGCCAGCTCACCAAGCACCAGGGGGGGCACAGATACGCAGTATTTT,CASSPSTRGGTDTQYF
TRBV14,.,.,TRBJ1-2,TGTGCCAGCAGCCAAGTGGCGTGGGGTTCAGGTGGCTACACCTTC,CASSQVAWGSGGYTF
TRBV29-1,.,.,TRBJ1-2,TGCAGTGGATGGACGGCTAACTATGGCTACACCTTC,CSGWTANYGYTF
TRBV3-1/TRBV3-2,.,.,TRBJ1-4,TGTGCCAGCAGCCAAGACGCGTTTGAAAAACTGTTTTTT,CASSQDAFEKLFF
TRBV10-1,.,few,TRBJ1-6,TGCGCCAGCAGTGAGGACGACTCCTATAATTCACCCCTCCACTTT,CASSEDDSYNSPLHF
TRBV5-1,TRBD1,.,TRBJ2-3,TGCGCCAGCAGCTTGTTGCCGACAGGGCCTAGCACAGATACGCAGTATTTT,CASSLLPTGPSTDTQYF
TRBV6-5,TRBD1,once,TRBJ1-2,TGTGCCAGCAGTCGGACAGGACAATATGGCTACACCTTC,CASSRTGQYGYTF
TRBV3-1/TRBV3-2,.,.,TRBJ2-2,TGTGCCAGCAGCCAAGGGGGTAACACCGGGGAGCTGTTTTTT,CASSQGGNTGELFF